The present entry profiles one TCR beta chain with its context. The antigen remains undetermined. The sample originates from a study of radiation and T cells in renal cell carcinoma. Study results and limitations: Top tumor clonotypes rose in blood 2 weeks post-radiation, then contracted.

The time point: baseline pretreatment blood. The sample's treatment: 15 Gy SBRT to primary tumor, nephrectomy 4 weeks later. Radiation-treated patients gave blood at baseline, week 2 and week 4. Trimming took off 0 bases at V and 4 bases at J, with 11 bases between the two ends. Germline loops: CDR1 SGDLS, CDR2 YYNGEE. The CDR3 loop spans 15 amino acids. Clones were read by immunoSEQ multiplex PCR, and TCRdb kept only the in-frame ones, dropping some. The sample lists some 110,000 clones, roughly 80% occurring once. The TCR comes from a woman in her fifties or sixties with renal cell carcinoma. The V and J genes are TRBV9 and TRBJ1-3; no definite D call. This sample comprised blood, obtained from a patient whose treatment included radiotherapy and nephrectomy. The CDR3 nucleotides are TGTGCCAGCAGCGTAGAAGGGTCGGAGGGAAACACCATATATTTT. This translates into CASSVEGSEGNTIYF.